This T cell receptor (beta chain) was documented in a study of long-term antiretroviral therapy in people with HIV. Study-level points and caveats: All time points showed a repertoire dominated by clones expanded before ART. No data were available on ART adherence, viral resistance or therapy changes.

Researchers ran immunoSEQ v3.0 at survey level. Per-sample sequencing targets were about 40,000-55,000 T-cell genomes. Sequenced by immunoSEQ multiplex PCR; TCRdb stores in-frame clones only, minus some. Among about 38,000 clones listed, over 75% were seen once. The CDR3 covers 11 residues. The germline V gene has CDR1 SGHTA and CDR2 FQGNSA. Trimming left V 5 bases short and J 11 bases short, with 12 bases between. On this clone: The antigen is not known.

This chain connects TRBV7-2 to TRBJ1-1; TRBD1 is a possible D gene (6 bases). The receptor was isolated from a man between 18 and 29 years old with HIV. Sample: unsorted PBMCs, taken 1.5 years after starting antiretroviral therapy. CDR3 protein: CASSRDRLAFF. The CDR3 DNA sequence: TGTGCCAGCAGCCGAGACAGGCTTGCTTTCTTT.